The source of this T cell receptor (beta chain) is a study of blood T cell repertoires in COVID-19. CDR1 and CDR2 from the germline V gene are MNHEY and SVGAGI. The CDR3 spans 16 residues. J lost 4 bases, V lost 2 bases, and 10 bases had no gene match. Here immunoSEQ multiplex PCR was the method, and the copy in TCRdb shows in-frame clones only, minus some. Among 140,000 or so clones listed, around 87% were seen once. Sequenced sample: peripheral blood. The receptor's source is a man between 50 and 59 years old who had recovered from COVID-19. The J gene is TRBJ2-7, the V gene TRBV6-5, with TRBD1 identical over 8 bases. The CDR3 coding sequence is TGTGCCAGCAGTTACGCCCTACCAACAGGGGGGTACGAGCAGTACTTC. It translates to CASSYALPTGGYEQYF.